The subject of this entry is one T cell receptor beta chain. The CDR3 is 14 residues long. The germline CDR1 and CDR2 sequences are DFQATT and SNEGSKA (reference sequence). TCRdb reprocessed the 5' RACE reads, keeping one entry per CDR3 protein, no DNA. The specimen's table records about 330,000 distinct CDR3 sequences. This record comes from a study of monozygotic twins with inflammatory bowel disease. The sample taken for sequencing was blood. The source is a human donor with ulcerative colitis or Crohn's disease, or a healthy co-twin of an affected twin (not recorded which). This chain connects TRBV20-1 to TRBJ2-5. The CDR3 reads CSADRTDPQETQYF.